This T cell receptor (beta chain) was captured in a study of T cell repertoires in cytomegalovirus infection. Across the study: CMV infection and matching HLA type were both indicated by public TCR beta signatures.

Trimming took 0 bases from V and 1 from J; bases not matched to a gene: 4. There are 17 residues in the CDR3. The germline CDR1 and CDR2 sequences are KGHDR and SFDVKD. MiXCR, run by TCRdb on the reads, gives a single entry per CDR3 protein. The sample has about 600,000 distinct CDR3 sequences; less than 25% are singletons. The table lists this clonotype with a few counts. This receptor was obtained from a human donor in good health (CMV status not recorded). Some clones in this sample may be carry-over from other donors' samples. The chain combines TRBV24-1 with TRBJ2-1; 8 bases agree with TRBD1. Material: CD8+ T cells from PBMCs. CDR3 sequence reads: CATSDLLDRESYNEQFF. In DNA form, the CDR3 reads TGTGCCACCAGTGATTTGCTGGACAGGGAGTCCTACAATGAGCAGTTCTTC.